Listed below are T cell receptor beta chains from one sample, sequenced in a study of blood T cell repertoires in COVID-19. Here immunoSEQ multiplex PCR was the method, and the copy in TCRdb shows in-frame clones only, minus some. Altogether 130,000 to 150,000 clones are present, around 89% being singletons, with the ten largest covering 1.2%. The material sequenced was PBMCs or T cells enriched from blood (not recorded which). The receptor source for this set is a woman aged 25 to 45 with acute COVID-19. Each CDR3 is given with its conserved first and last residue. D genes are given only for firm matches. A row's size may be missing; if present it is once, few, many or a size class.

CDR3nt: TGTGCCAGCAGTCAGGGACAAATGAACACTGAAGCTTTCTTT
CDR3aa: CASSQGQMNTEAFF
j_gene: TRBJ1-1
v_gene: TRBV27
abundance: .
d_gene: .

CDR3nt: TGTGCCAGCAGCTTAGACCGGTTCTACGAGCAGTACTTC
CDR3aa: CASSLDRFYEQYF
j_gene: TRBJ2-7
v_gene: TRBV11-3
abundance: .
d_gene: .

CDR3nt: TGTGCCAGCAGTTCACCGACAGGGAGCTACACCTTC
CDR3aa: CASSSPTGSYTF
j_gene: TRBJ1-2
v_gene: TRBV28
abundance: .
d_gene: TRBD1

CDR3nt: TGTGCCACCAGCAGAGACGTACTAGCGGGAGGAAAGGCCTACAATGAGCAGTTCTTC
CDR3aa: CATSRDVLAGGKAYNEQFF
j_gene: TRBJ2-1
v_gene: TRBV15
abundance: .
d_gene: TRBD2

CDR3nt: TGTGCCAGCAGCCGCCCGACAGGGAAGGATGAAAAACTGTTTTTT
CDR3aa: CASSRPTGKDEKLFF
j_gene: TRBJ1-4
v_gene: TRBV6-6
abundance: .
d_gene: TRBD1

CDR3nt: TGTGCCAGCAGCTCACGGACAGTCACAGATACGCAGTATTTT
CDR3aa: CASSSRTVTDTQYF
j_gene: TRBJ2-3
v_gene: TRBV5-4
abundance: .
d_gene: .

CDR3nt: TGTGCCAGCAGCTCACTAGACAGGGATAAAGGCGGGGAGCTGTTTTTT
CDR3aa: CASSSLDRDKGGELFF
j_gene: TRBJ2-2
v_gene: TRBV5-6
abundance: few
d_gene: TRBD1

CDR3nt: TGTGCCAGCAGTTTTGGGGGGAGAGAGACCCAGTACTTC
CDR3aa: CASSFGGRETQYF
j_gene: TRBJ2-5
v_gene: TRBV28
abundance: .
d_gene: .

CDR3nt: TGTGCCAGCAGCCAAGGGGCGGGCGGGATTACCCCGTTCGAGCAGTACTTC
CDR3aa: CASSQGAGGITPFEQYF
j_gene: TRBJ2-7
v_gene: TRBV3-1/TRBV3-2
abundance: once
d_gene: .

CDR3nt: TGTGCCAGCAGCTCCCAGGGGGAGACCCAGTACTTC
CDR3aa: CASSSQGETQYF
j_gene: TRBJ2-5
v_gene: TRBV7-9
abundance: .
d_gene: .

CDR3nt: TGTGCTAGTGGACAAGGACAGGGGAATCAGCCCCAGCATTTT
CDR3aa: CASGQGQGNQPQHF
j_gene: TRBJ1-5
v_gene: TRBV12-5
abundance: once
d_gene: TRBD1

CDR3nt: TGTGCCAGCAGCCCCGGACTAGCCCCAAAGGGCTCCTACGAGCAGTACTTC
CDR3aa: CASSPGLAPKGSYEQYF
j_gene: TRBJ2-7
v_gene: TRBV7-2
abundance: few
d_gene: TRBD2

CDR3nt: TGTGCCAGCAGCCCGACCCAGGGACAGCCCCAGCATTTT
CDR3aa: CASSPTQGQPQHF
j_gene: TRBJ1-5
v_gene: TRBV6-6
abundance: .
d_gene: .

CDR3nt: TGTGCCTGGAGTTGGGGCTCAACTAATGAAAAACTGTTTTTT
CDR3aa: CAWSWGSTNEKLFF
j_gene: TRBJ1-4
v_gene: TRBV30
abundance: .
d_gene: .

CDR3nt: TGTGCCAGCAGCCACGTGACAGGGTCCACTGAAGCTTTCTTT
CDR3aa: CASSHVTGSTEAFF
j_gene: TRBJ1-1
v_gene: TRBV3-1/TRBV3-2
abundance: .
d_gene: TRBD1

CDR3nt: TGCGCCAGCAGCTTGGGTCTAGCTGAGGCAGATACGCAGTATTTT
CDR3aa: CASSLGLAEADTQYF
j_gene: TRBJ2-3
v_gene: TRBV5-1
abundance: .
d_gene: .

CDR3nt: TGTGCCAGCACCACGAGCATGACAGGGAGCACTGAAGCTTTCTTT
CDR3aa: CASTTSMTGSTEAFF
j_gene: TRBJ1-1
v_gene: TRBV6-5
abundance: .
d_gene: TRBD1

CDR3nt: TGTGCCAGCAGCTTTCAGAGGGCGCCAGAAGAGACCCAGTACTTC
CDR3aa: CASSFQRAPEETQYF
j_gene: TRBJ2-5
v_gene: TRBV7-2
abundance: few
d_gene: .

CDR3nt: TGCGCCAGCAGCTCGATTAAAGCGGGAGGCGCCTACGAGCAGTACTTC
CDR3aa: CASSSIKAGGAYEQYF
j_gene: TRBJ2-7
v_gene: TRBV5-1
abundance: .
d_gene: TRBD2

CDR3nt: TGTGCCAGCAGCCGAATGACAGCCTACGAGCAGTACTTC
CDR3aa: CASSRMTAYEQYF
j_gene: TRBJ2-7
v_gene: TRBV3-1/TRBV3-2
abundance: .
d_gene: .

CDR3nt: TGTGCCAGCAGCTTAGCTCCCAGACTAGGCGTCAAAAACATTCAGTACTTC
CDR3aa: CASSLAPRLGVKNIQYF
j_gene: TRBJ2-4
v_gene: TRBV7-2
abundance: .
d_gene: .

CDR3nt: TGTGCCACCAGCAGAGATTTAATGGAAAAACTGTTTTTT
CDR3aa: CATSRDLMEKLFF
j_gene: TRBJ1-4
v_gene: TRBV15
abundance: .
d_gene: .

CDR3nt: TGTGCCAGCAGTTACCGGTCAGGGGCGAACACTGAAGCTTTCTTT
CDR3aa: CASSYRSGANTEAFF
j_gene: TRBJ1-1
v_gene: TRBV6-5
abundance: .
d_gene: .

CDR3nt: TGTGCCAGCCAGACAGCGGGAGAGATCACCGGGGAGCTGTTTTTT
CDR3aa: CASQTAGEITGELFF
j_gene: TRBJ2-2
v_gene: TRBV19
abundance: .
d_gene: TRBD2

CDR3nt: TGTGCCAGCAGCTTAGAAGAAGCGGGAGGGACGAACACCGGGGAGCTGTTTTTT
CDR3aa: CASSLEEAGGTNTGELFF
j_gene: TRBJ2-2
v_gene: TRBV11-2
abundance: .
d_gene: TRBD2

CDR3nt: TGTGCCAGCAGCTTGTGGAATAGCGGGCAAAATGAGCAGTTCTTC
CDR3aa: CASSLWNSGQNEQFF
j_gene: TRBJ2-1
v_gene: TRBV7-2
abundance: .
d_gene: TRBD2

CDR3nt: TGTGCCAGTTCCCGACTAGCGGGACCCACAGATACGCAGTATTTT
CDR3aa: CASSRLAGPTDTQYF
j_gene: TRBJ2-3
v_gene: TRBV19
abundance: .
d_gene: TRBD2